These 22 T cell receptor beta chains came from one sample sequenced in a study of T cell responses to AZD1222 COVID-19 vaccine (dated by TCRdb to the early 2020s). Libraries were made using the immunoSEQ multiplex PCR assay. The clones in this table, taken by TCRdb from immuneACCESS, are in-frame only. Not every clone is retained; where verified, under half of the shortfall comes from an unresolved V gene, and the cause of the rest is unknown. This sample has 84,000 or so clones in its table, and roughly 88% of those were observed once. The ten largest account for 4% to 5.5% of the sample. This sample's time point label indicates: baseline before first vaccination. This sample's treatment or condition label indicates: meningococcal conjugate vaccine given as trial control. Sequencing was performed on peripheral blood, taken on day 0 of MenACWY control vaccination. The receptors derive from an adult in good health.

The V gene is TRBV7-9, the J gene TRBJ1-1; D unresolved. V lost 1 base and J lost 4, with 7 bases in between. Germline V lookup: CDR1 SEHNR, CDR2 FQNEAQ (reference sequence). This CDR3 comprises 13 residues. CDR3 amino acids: CASSLESGTEAFF. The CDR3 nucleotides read TGTGCCAGCAGCTTAGAGTCCGGCACTGAAGCTTTCTTT.

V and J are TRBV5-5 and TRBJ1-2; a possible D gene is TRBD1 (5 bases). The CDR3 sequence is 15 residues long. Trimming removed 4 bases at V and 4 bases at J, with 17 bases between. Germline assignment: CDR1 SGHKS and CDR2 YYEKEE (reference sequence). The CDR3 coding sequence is TGTGCCAGCAGCCTGGGACTTGAGACCCCCTATGGCTACACCTTC. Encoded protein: CASSLGLETPYGYTF.

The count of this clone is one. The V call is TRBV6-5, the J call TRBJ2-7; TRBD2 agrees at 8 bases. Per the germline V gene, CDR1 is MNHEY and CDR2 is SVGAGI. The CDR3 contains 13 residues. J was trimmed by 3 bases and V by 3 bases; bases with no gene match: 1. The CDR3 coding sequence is TGTGCCAGCAGTTATCGGGAGGGCTACGAGCAGTACTTC. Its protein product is CASSYREGYEQYF.

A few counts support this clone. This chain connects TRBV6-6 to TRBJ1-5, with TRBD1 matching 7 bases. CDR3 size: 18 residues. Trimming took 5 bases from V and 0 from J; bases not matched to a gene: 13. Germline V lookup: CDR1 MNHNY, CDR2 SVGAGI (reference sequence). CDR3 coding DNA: TGTGCCAGCAGTCCATCTCCGGGACAGACCCATAGCAATCAGCCCCAGCATTTT. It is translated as CASSPSPGQTHSNQPQHF.

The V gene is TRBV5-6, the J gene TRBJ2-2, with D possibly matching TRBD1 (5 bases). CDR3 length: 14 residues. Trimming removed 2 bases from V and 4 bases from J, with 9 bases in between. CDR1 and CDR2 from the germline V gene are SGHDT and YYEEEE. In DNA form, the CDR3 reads TGTGCCAGCAGCTTCAGGGTTAGCACCGGGGAGCTGTTTTTT. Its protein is CASSFRVSTGELFF.

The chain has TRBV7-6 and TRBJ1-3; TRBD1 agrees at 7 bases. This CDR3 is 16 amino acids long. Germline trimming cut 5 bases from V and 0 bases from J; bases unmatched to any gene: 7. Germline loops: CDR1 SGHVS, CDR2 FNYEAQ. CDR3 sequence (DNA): TGTGCCAGCAGCGGGGGGGGACAGTCCTCTGGAAACACCATATATTTT. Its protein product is CASSGGGQSSGNTIYF.

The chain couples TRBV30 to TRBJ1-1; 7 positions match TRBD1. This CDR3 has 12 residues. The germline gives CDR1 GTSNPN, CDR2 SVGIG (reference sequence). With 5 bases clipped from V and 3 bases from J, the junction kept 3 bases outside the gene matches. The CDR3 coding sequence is TGTGCCTGGCGGGACAGCCACACTGAAGCTTTCTTT. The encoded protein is CAWRDSHTEAFF.

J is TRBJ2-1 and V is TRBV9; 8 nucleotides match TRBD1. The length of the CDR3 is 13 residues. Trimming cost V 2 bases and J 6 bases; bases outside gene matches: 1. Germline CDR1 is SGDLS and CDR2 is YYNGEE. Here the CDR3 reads CASSVDRGNEQFF. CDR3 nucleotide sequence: TGTGCCAGCAGCGTCGACAGGGGCAATGAGCAGTTCTTC. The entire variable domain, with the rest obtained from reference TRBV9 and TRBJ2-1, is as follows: DSGVTQTPKHLITATGQRVTLRCSPRSGDLSVYWYQQSLDQGLQFLIQYYNGEERAKGNILERFSAQQFPDLHSELNLSSLELGDSALYFCASSVDRGNEQFFGPGTRLTVL.

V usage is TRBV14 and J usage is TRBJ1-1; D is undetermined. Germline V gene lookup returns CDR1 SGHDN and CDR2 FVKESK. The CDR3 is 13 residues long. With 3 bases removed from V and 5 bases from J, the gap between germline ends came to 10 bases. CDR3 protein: CASSQSVITEAFF. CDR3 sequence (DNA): TGTGCCAGCAGCCAGTCGGTAATTACTGAAGCTTTCTTT.

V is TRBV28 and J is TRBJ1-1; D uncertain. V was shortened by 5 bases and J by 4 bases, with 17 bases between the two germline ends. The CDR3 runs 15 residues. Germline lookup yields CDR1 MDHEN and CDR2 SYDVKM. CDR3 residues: CASSLTSGPSTEAFF. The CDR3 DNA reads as TGTGCCAGCAGTCTAACATCGGGCCCCAGCACTGAAGCTTTCTTT.

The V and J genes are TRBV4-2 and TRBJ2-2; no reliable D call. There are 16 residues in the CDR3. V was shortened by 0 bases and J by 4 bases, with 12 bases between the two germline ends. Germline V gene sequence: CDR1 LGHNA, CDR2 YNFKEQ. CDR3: CASSQEDVAVTGELFF. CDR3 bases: TGTGCCAGCAGCCAAGAGGACGTTGCAGTCACCGGGGAGCTGTTTTTT.

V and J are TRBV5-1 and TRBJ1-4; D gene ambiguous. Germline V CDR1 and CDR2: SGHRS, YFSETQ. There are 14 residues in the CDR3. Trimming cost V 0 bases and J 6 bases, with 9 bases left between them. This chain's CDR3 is CASSLGALDEKLFF. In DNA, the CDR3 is TGCGCCAGCAGCTTGGGGGCGCTGGATGAAAAACTGTTTTTT.

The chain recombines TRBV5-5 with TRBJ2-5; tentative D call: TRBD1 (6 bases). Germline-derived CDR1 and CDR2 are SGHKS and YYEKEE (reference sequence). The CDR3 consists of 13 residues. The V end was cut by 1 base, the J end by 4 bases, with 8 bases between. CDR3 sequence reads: CASSLTGRETQYF. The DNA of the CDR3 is TGTGCCAGCAGCTTGACAGGGAGAGAGACCCAGTACTTC. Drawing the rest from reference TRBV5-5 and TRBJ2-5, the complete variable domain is DAGVTQSPTHLIKTRGQQVTLRCSPISGHKSVSWYQQVLGQGPQFIFQYYEKEERGRGNFPDRFSARQFPNYSSELNVNALLLGDSALYLCASSLTGRETQYFGPGTRLLVL.

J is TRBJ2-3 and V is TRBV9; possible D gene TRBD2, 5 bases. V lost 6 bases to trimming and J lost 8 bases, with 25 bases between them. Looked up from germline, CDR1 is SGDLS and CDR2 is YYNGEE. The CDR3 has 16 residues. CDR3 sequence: CASTSASGRFQGTQYF. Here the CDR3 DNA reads TGTGCCAGCACCTCGGCGAGCGGAAGGTTTCAAGGTACGCAGTATTTT.

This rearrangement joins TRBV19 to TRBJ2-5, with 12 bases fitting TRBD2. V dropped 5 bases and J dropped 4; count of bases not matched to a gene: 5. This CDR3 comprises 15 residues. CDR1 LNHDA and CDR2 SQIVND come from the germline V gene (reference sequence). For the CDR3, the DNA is TGTGCCAGTAGTCCAGCTAGCGGGGGGGCAGAGACCCAGTACTTC. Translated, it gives CASSPASGGAETQYF.

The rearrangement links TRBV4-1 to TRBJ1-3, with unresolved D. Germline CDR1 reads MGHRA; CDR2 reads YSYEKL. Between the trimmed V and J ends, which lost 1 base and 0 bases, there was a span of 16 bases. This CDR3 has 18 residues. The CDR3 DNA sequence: TGCGCCAGCAGCCAAGTGCTAATGACTGAGAGCTCTGGAAACACCATATATTTT. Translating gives CASSQVLMTESSGNTIYF.

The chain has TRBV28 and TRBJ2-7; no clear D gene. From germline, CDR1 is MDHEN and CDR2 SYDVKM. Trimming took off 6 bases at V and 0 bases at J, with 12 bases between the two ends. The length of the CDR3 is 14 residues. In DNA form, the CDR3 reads TGTGCCAGCAGCCGTGGTCTTTTCTCCTACGAGCAGTACTTC. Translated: CASSRGLFSYEQYF.

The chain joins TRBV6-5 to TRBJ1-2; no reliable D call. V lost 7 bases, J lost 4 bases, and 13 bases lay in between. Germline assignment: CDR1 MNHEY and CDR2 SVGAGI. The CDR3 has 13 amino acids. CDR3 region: CASIPTGSYGYTF. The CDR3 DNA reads TGTGCCAGCATTCCGACGGGATCCTATGGCTACACCTTC.

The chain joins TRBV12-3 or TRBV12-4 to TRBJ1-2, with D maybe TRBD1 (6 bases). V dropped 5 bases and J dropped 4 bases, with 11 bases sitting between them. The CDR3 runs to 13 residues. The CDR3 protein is CASSVDRVYGYTF. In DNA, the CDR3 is TGTGCCAGCAGTGTGGACAGAGTCTATGGCTACACCTTC.

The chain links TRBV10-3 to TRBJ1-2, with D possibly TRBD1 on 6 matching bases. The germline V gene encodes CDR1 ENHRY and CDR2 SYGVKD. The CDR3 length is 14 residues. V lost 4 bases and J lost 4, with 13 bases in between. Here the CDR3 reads CAISGQDVGYGYTF. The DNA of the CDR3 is TGTGCCATCAGTGGACAGGACGTTGGCTATGGCTACACCTTC.

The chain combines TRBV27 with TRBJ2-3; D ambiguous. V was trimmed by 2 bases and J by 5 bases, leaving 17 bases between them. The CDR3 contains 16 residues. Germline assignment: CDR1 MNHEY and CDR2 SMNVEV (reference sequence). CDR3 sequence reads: CASSLMVRQPRDTQYF. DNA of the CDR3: TGTGCCAGCAGTTTAATGGTGCGTCAACCCCGAGATACGCAGTATTTT.

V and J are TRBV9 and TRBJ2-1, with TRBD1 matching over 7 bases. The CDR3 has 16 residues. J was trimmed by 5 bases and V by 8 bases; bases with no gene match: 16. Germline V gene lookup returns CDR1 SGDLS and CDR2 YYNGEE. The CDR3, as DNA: TGTGCCAGTACACCTTTTGCCGGGACAGAGAACAATGAGCAGTTCTTC. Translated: CASTPFAGTENNEQFF.